The 3 T cell receptor beta chains below come from one sample, sequenced in a study of OX40 agonist ivuxolimab in advanced cancers. TCRdb keeps only in-frame clones here, not all; method: immunoSEQ multiplex PCR. The sample has 45,000 to 60,000 clones; 88% are singletons. This specimen consisted of CD4+ or CD8+ T cells sorted from blood, obtained in a trial of the OX40 agonist ivuxolimab. Receptor source: an adult with an advanced solid tumor such as melanoma, head and neck, liver or kidney cancer.

The chain employs TRBV5-4 and TRBJ2-1; 11 bases fit TRBD2. The CDR3 spans 15 residues. In germline, CDR1 is SGHNT, CDR2 YYREEE (reference sequence). V dropped 4 bases and J dropped 6; count of bases not matched to a gene: 6. The CDR3 DNA follows: TGTGCCAGCAGCGAGACTAGCGGGACGGCCAATGAGCAGTTCTTC. As protein: CASSETSGTANEQFF.

This chain uses TRBV19 with TRBJ1-4, with unresolved D. Germline V gives CDR1 LNHDA, CDR2 SQIVND (reference sequence). V was shortened by 7 bases and J by 2 bases, with 14 bases between the two germline ends. This CDR3 comprises 15 residues. The CDR3 bases are TGTGCCAGTAAATCCGCAGTGACGACTAATGAAAAACTGTTTTTT. Amino acid sequence: CASKSAVTTNEKLFF.

The rearrangement links TRBV10-1 to TRBJ2-6; D remains unclear. The V end was cut by 2 bases, the J end by 0 bases, with 26 bases between. This CDR3 spans 22 amino acids. The germline CDR1 and CDR2 sequences are WNHNN and SYGVQD (reference sequence). The chain's CDR3 is CASSEPSPAAPTLRSGANVLTF. The CDR3 DNA follows: TGCGCCAGCAGTGAGCCCTCTCCGGCCGCTCCCACCCTGCGCTCTGGGGCCAACGTCCTGACTTTC.